The clone carrying this TCR beta chain was observed a few times. One end of the junction varies from germline; a read error may be responsible. An absence of ophthalmopathy progression within 18 months meant stable Graves' hyperthyroidism. This sample was taken from a study of T cells in Graves' hyperthyroidism and ophthalmopathy. Germline values: CDR1 PRHDT, CDR2 FYEKMQ (reference sequence). This CDR3 is built from 15 residues. RNA transcripts provided the source from which TCR beta CDR3 regions were amplified. The TCR CDR3 first-round RT-PCR relied on the HTBI primer set. TCRdb passed the multiplex PCR reads through MiXCR, listing each CDR3 protein once. This table has 480,000 or so distinct CDR3 sequences, approximately 15% appearing once.

The source is a young woman with Graves' hyperthyroidism. The sample consisted of blood. The chain uses TRBV13 and TRBJ2-3, with D perhaps TRBD2 (6 bases). DNA of the CDR3: TGTGCCCGCAGCCAGGGACTCAGCCCCACAGATACGCAGTATTTT. Protein sequence: CARSQGLSPTDTQYF.